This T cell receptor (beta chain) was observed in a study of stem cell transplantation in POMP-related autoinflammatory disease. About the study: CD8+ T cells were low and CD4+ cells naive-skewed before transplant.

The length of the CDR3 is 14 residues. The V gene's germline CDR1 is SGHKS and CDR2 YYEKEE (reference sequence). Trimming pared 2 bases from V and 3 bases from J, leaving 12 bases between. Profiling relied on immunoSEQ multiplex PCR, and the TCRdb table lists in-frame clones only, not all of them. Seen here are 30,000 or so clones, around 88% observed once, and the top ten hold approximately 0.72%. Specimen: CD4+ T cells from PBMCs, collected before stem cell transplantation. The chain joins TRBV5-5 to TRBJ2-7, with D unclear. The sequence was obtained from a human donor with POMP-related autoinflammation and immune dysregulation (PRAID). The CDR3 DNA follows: TGTGCCAGCAGCTTTAGCCAGCATAACTACGAGCAGTACTTC. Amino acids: CASSFSQHNYEQYF.